This T cell receptor beta chain comes out of a study of blood T cell repertoires in COVID-19. Overall study: Both acute and convalescent COVID-19 samples were obtained from the United States, Italy and Spain.

This clone has a handful of counts. Sequenced by immunoSEQ multiplex PCR; TCRdb stores in-frame clones only, minus some. This table has about 88,000 clones, around 90% appearing once. Germline V gene data show CDR1 as MNHEY and CDR2 as SVGAGI. The CDR3 contains 15 residues. Trimming cost V 5 bases and J 0 bases; bases outside gene matches: 4. Sequences were obtained from peripheral blood. The gene calls are TRBV6-5 and TRBJ1-1; TRBD1 aligns across 9 bases. The receptor comes from an elderly man with acute or convalescent COVID-19. CDR3 sequence: CASSLRTGVNTEAFF. The CDR3 bases are TGTGCCAGCAGTCTACGGACAGGGGTGAACACTGAAGCTTTCTTT.